A selection of T cell receptor beta chains follows, all from one sample in a study of blood T cells in healthy people across ages. MiXCR, run by TCRdb on the 5' RACE reads, gives a single entry per CDR3 protein. The table records 1.4 million to 1.5 million distinct CDR3 sequences, about 40% of them present only once. Sequenced: blood. All receptors come from a woman under 30 in good health. The CDR3 runs from the conserved cysteine through the conserved F or W. A D gene is named only where the DNA matches it firmly. Clone size, where shown, is once, few, many, or a class for clones that have expanded.

abundance: .
d_gene: .
j_gene: TRBJ2-7
v_gene: TRBV27
CDR3aa: CASGSLGRAQGEQYF
CDR3nt: TGTGCCAGCGGATCCTTAGGGCGGGCCCAAGGCGAGCAGTACTTC

abundance: .
d_gene: TRBD2
j_gene: TRBJ2-3
v_gene: TRBV3-1
CDR3aa: CASSPRAGSLNTDTQYF
CDR3nt: TGTGCCAGCAGCCCCCGAGCGGGGTCCTTGAACACAGATACGCAGTATTTT

abundance: .
d_gene: .
j_gene: TRBJ1-6
v_gene: TRBV20-1
CDR3aa: CSAHSGSSYNSPLHF
CDR3nt: TGCAGTGCCCATTCAGGGAGCTCCTATAATTCACCCCTCCACTTT

abundance: .
d_gene: TRBD1
j_gene: TRBJ1-1
v_gene: TRBV4-1
CDR3aa: CASSQWTGGSTEAFF
CDR3nt: TGCGCCAGCAGCCAGTGGACAGGGGGTAGCACTGAAGCTTTCTTT

abundance: few
d_gene: .
j_gene: TRBJ2-6
v_gene: TRBV9
CDR3aa: CASSVTTSGANVLTF
CDR3nt: TGTGCCAGCAGCGTAACGACCTCTGGGGCCAACGTCCTGACTTTC

abundance: .
d_gene: TRBD1
j_gene: TRBJ2-7
v_gene: TRBV5-1
CDR3aa: CASSLRQGDSYEQYF
CDR3nt: TGCGCCAGCAGCTTGAGACAGGGGGACTCCTACGAGCAGTACTTC

abundance: few
d_gene: .
j_gene: TRBJ2-5
v_gene: TRBV5-6
CDR3aa: CASSWRETGREETQYF
CDR3nt: TGTGCCAGCAGCTGGAGGGAAACAGGGAGGGAAGAGACCCAGTACTTC

abundance: .
d_gene: TRBD2
j_gene: TRBJ2-1
v_gene: TRBV6-9
CDR3aa: CASSSGCGRAHEQFF
CDR3nt: TGTGCCAGCAGTTCGGGGTGCGGGAGGGCCCATGAGCAGTTCTTC

abundance: .
d_gene: .
j_gene: TRBJ1-2
v_gene: TRBV2
CDR3aa: CASSTRVFNYGYTF
CDR3nt: TGTGCCAGTTCAACAAGGGTCTTTAACTATGGCTACACCTTC

abundance: once
d_gene: TRBD1
j_gene: TRBJ1-1
v_gene: TRBV20-1
CDR3aa: CSTRDRGNTEAFF
CDR3nt: TGCAGTACTCGGGACAGGGGCAACACTGAAGCTTTCTTT

abundance: .
d_gene: .
j_gene: TRBJ1-1
v_gene: TRBV6-1
CDR3aa: CASTWGFRAFF
CDR3nt: TGTGCCAGCACCTGGGGGTTTCGGGCTTTCTTT

abundance: few
d_gene: .
j_gene: TRBJ1-2
v_gene: TRBV29-1
CDR3aa: CSVDEPAANYGYTF
CDR3nt: TGCAGCGTTGATGAGCCGGCAGCTAACTATGGCTACACCTTC

abundance: .
d_gene: TRBD1
j_gene: TRBJ1-1
v_gene: TRBV20-1
CDR3aa: CSARGQGATEAFF
CDR3nt: TGCAGTGCTAGAGGACAGGGTGCCACTGAAGCTTTCTTT

abundance: .
d_gene: TRBD1
j_gene: TRBJ2-3
v_gene: TRBV28
CDR3aa: CASSWAGQGAGDTQYF
CDR3nt: TGTGCCAGCAGTTGGGCGGGACAGGGGGCAGGAGATACGCAGTATTTT

abundance: .
d_gene: .
j_gene: TRBJ1-5
v_gene: TRBV4-2
CDR3aa: CASSHPSGDSNQPQHF
CDR3nt: TGTGCCAGCAGCCACCCCTCGGGGGATAGCAATCAGCCCCAGCATTTT

abundance: few
d_gene: .
j_gene: TRBJ2-1
v_gene: TRBV12-3/TRBV12-4
CDR3aa: CASSLLVGDEQFF
CDR3nt: TGTGCCAGCAGTTTGTTAGTAGGTGATGAGCAGTTCTTC

abundance: .
d_gene: .
j_gene: TRBJ2-7
v_gene: TRBV20-1
CDR3aa: CSASFVVGYEQYF
CDR3nt: TGCAGTGCTAGTTTTGTCGTCGGCTACGAGCAGTACTTC

abundance: many
d_gene: .
j_gene: TRBJ2-1
v_gene: TRBV4-1
CDR3aa: CASSQDIGQRQFF
CDR3nt: TGCGCCAGCAGCCAAGATATAGGGCAAAGGCAGTTCTTC

abundance: .
d_gene: .
j_gene: TRBJ2-1
v_gene: TRBV10-2
CDR3aa: CASSEAGGRWDEQFF
CDR3nt: TGCGCCAGCAGTGAGGCTGGTGGGAGGTGGGATGAGCAGTTCTTC

abundance: .
d_gene: TRBD2
j_gene: TRBJ2-7
v_gene: TRBV7-2
CDR3aa: CASSFNLIKREVHEQYF
CDR3nt: TGTGCCAGCAGCTTTAACCTCATTAAGCGGGAGGTCCACGAGCAGTACTTC

abundance: .
d_gene: .
j_gene: TRBJ2-7
v_gene: TRBV4-1
CDR3aa: CASSPRAGALHEQYF
CDR3nt: TGCGCCAGCAGCCCACGGGCAGGGGCTCTGCACGAGCAGTACTTC

abundance: .
d_gene: .
j_gene: TRBJ2-3
v_gene: TRBV20-1
CDR3aa: CSVQQTSTDTQYF
CDR3nt: TGCAGTGTACAACAGACTAGCACAGATACGCAGTATTTT

abundance: .
d_gene: .
j_gene: TRBJ1-1
v_gene: TRBV7-8
CDR3aa: CASTLQGQVTEAFF
CDR3nt: TGTGCCAGCACCCTACAGGGTCAGGTCACTGAAGCTTTCTTT

abundance: .
d_gene: TRBD1
j_gene: TRBJ1-5
v_gene: TRBV28
CDR3aa: CASRDGQGPRPQHF
CDR3nt: TGTGCCAGCAGGGACGGACAGGGGCCTCGGCCCCAGCATTTT

abundance: .
d_gene: TRBD1
j_gene: TRBJ2-1
v_gene: TRBV6-6
CDR3aa: CASSSGTGDATYNEQFF
CDR3nt: TGTGCCAGCAGTTCCGGGACAGGGGACGCCACCTACAATGAGCAGTTCTTC

abundance: .
d_gene: TRBD1
j_gene: TRBJ1-2
v_gene: TRBV10-3
CDR3aa: CAISESTQGADKGYGYTF
CDR3nt: TGTGCCATCAGTGAGTCGACTCAGGGGGCAGACAAGGGCTATGGCTACACCTTC

abundance: few
d_gene: .
j_gene: TRBJ1-2
v_gene: TRBV24-1
CDR3aa: CATSDALGGNNYGYTF
CDR3nt: TGTGCCACCAGTGACGCTTTAGGGGGGAATAACTATGGCTACACCTTC

abundance: few
d_gene: .
j_gene: TRBJ2-1
v_gene: TRBV2
CDR3aa: CASSSPGGPEQFF
CDR3nt: TGTGCCAGCAGTTCCCCCGGTGGTCCCGAGCAGTTCTTC

abundance: few
d_gene: TRBD1
j_gene: TRBJ1-2
v_gene: TRBV20-1
CDR3aa: CSARGGTGNFYGYTF
CDR3nt: TGCAGTGCTAGAGGCGGGACAGGAAATTTCTATGGCTACACCTTC

abundance: many
d_gene: .
j_gene: TRBJ2-7
v_gene: TRBV7-9
CDR3aa: CASSLGSSYNEQYF
CDR3nt: TGCGCCAGCAGCCTAGGAAGCTCCTACAATGAGCAGTACTTC

abundance: .
d_gene: .
j_gene: TRBJ1-2
v_gene: TRBV20-1
CDR3aa: CSARLYIPGYGIDYGYTF
CDR3nt: TGCAGTGCTAGACTTTATATTCCGGGCTACGGGATCGACTATGGCTACACCTTC

abundance: .
d_gene: TRBD1
j_gene: TRBJ2-7
v_gene: TRBV2
CDR3aa: CASRGTGGFSYEQYF
CDR3nt: TGTGCCAGCAGGGGGACAGGGGGCTTCTCCTACGAGCAGTACTTC

abundance: .
d_gene: .
j_gene: TRBJ1-1
v_gene: TRBV10-1
CDR3aa: CAETGGSEAFF
CDR3nt: TGCGCCGAGACGGGGGGGTCTGAAGCTTTCTTT

abundance: .
d_gene: .
j_gene: TRBJ1-1
v_gene: TRBV29-1
CDR3aa: CSSSDGPFLENTEAFF
CDR3nt: TGCAGCTCCTCGGACGGTCCTTTCTTGGAGAACACTGAAGCTTTCTTT

abundance: few
d_gene: .
j_gene: TRBJ2-1
v_gene: TRBV25-1
CDR3aa: CASSELVLTTYNEQFF
CDR3nt: TGTGCCAGCAGTGAATTAGTGTTAACCACCTACAATGAGCAGTTCTTC

abundance: few
d_gene: .
j_gene: TRBJ1-2
v_gene: TRBV10-3
CDR3aa: CAIRGAGDHYGYTF
CDR3nt: TGTGCCATCAGGGGGGCCGGGGACCACTATGGCTACACCTTC

abundance: .
d_gene: .
j_gene: TRBJ2-6
v_gene: TRBV10-3
CDR3aa: CAIIGEQGAGANVLTF
CDR3nt: TGTGCCATCATTGGAGAACAGGGAGCTGGGGCCAACGTCCTGACTTTC

abundance: .
d_gene: .
j_gene: TRBJ2-4
v_gene: TRBV24-1
CDR3aa: CATSDAGHLAKNIQYF
CDR3nt: TGTGCCACCAGTGACGCCGGACACCTAGCCAAAAACATTCAGTACTTC

abundance: few
d_gene: .
j_gene: TRBJ2-3
v_gene: TRBV5-6
CDR3aa: CASSLDPVPSTDTQYF
CDR3nt: TGTGCCAGCAGCTTGGACCCGGTGCCTAGCACAGATACGCAGTATTTT

abundance: few
d_gene: .
j_gene: TRBJ2-3
v_gene: TRBV27
CDR3aa: CASAAWDTQYF
CDR3nt: TGTGCCAGCGCCGCGTGGGATACGCAGTATTTT

abundance: .
d_gene: .
j_gene: TRBJ2-7
v_gene: TRBV6-6
CDR3aa: CASSYLRGSSSYNEQYF
CDR3nt: TGTGCCAGCAGCTACCTTCGCGGTTCGAGCTCCTACAATGAGCAGTACTTC

abundance: many
d_gene: TRBD1
j_gene: TRBJ1-2
v_gene: TRBV4-1
CDR3aa: CASSQENRGKGYTF
CDR3nt: TGCGCCAGCAGCCAAGAAAACAGGGGAAAAGGCTACACCTTC

abundance: few
d_gene: TRBD1
j_gene: TRBJ1-2
v_gene: TRBV20-1
CDR3aa: CSAPGQGASGGYTF
CDR3nt: TGCAGTGCCCCAGGGCAGGGGGCCTCCGGTGGCTACACCTTC

abundance: .
d_gene: .
j_gene: TRBJ1-1
v_gene: TRBV20-1
CDR3aa: CSAREGGVAFF
CDR3nt: TGCAGTGCTAGAGAGGGAGGGGTTGCTTTCTTT

abundance: few
d_gene: .
j_gene: TRBJ1-1
v_gene: TRBV20-1
CDR3aa: CSARDTGNTEAFF
CDR3nt: TGCAGTGCTAGAGATACAGGGAACACTGAAGCTTTCTTT

abundance: .
d_gene: .
j_gene: TRBJ2-7
v_gene: TRBV10-3
CDR3aa: CAISGSVGGYEQYF
CDR3nt: TGTGCCATCAGTGGGTCCGTGGGTGGGTACGAGCAGTACTTC

abundance: .
d_gene: .
j_gene: TRBJ1-4
v_gene: TRBV6-1
CDR3aa: CASSNTRAAEEKLFF
CDR3nt: TGTGCCAGCAGTAATACCCGGGCCGCAGAAGAAAAACTGTTTTTT

abundance: few
d_gene: TRBD1
j_gene: TRBJ2-1
v_gene: TRBV7-9
CDR3aa: CASRLTQGVTYNEQFF
CDR3nt: TGTGCCAGCAGATTGACCCAGGGGGTCACCTACAATGAGCAGTTCTTC

abundance: .
d_gene: .
j_gene: TRBJ1-1
v_gene: TRBV20-1
CDR3aa: CSPIGGNTEAFF
CDR3nt: TGCAGTCCGATCGGGGGGAACACTGAAGCTTTCTTT

abundance: few
d_gene: TRBD1
j_gene: TRBJ2-5
v_gene: TRBV6-6
CDR3aa: CASSIGTGGIIVETQYF
CDR3nt: TGTGCCAGCAGTATCGGGACAGGGGGGATAATTGTGGAGACCCAGTACTTC

abundance: .
d_gene: TRBD2
j_gene: TRBJ2-3
v_gene: TRBV7-2
CDR3aa: CASSLGLAGVGSDTQYF
CDR3nt: TGTGCCAGCAGCTTAGGGTTAGCGGGGGTGGGTTCAGATACGCAGTATTTT